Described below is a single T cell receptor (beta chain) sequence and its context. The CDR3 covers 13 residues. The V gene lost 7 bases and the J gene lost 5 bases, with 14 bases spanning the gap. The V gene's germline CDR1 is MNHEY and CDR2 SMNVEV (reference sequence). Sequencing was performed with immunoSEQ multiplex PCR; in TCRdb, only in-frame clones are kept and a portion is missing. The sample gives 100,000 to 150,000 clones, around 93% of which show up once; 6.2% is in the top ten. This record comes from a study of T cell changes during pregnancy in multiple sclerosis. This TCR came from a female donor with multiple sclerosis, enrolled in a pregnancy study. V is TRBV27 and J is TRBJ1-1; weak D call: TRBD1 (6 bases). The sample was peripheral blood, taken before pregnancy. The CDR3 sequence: CASKANRVTEAFF. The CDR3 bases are TGTGCCAGCAAAGCCAACAGGGTTACTGAAGCTTTCTTT.